The sequence of this T cell receptor beta chain was determined in a study of patients and donors after allogeneic stem cell transplantation. TCRdb re-analysed the RT-PCR reads in MiXCR, keeping a single row per CDR3 protein. The data show about 110,000 distinct CDR3 sequences, approximately 40% seen once. CDR3 length: 15 amino acids. V was trimmed by 5 bases and J by 3 bases, leaving 17 bases between them. Germline V lookup: CDR1 SEHNR, CDR2 FQNEAQ (reference sequence). This TCR came from a human donor who was either an allogeneic HSCT recipient or a stem cell or donor lymphocyte infusion donor (not recorded which). It is not recorded whose cells these are; they may come from a transplant donor. This rearrangement joins TRBV7-9 to TRBJ2-7; D is perhaps TRBD1 or TRBD2 (7 bases each). Sequencing was done on a sample of blood, either unsorted or a sorted T cell fraction (not recorded which). The CDR3 reads CASSHTGEGIYEQYF. CDR3 nucleotides: TGTGCCAGCAGCCACACAGGGGAGGGCATCTACGAGCAGTACTTC.